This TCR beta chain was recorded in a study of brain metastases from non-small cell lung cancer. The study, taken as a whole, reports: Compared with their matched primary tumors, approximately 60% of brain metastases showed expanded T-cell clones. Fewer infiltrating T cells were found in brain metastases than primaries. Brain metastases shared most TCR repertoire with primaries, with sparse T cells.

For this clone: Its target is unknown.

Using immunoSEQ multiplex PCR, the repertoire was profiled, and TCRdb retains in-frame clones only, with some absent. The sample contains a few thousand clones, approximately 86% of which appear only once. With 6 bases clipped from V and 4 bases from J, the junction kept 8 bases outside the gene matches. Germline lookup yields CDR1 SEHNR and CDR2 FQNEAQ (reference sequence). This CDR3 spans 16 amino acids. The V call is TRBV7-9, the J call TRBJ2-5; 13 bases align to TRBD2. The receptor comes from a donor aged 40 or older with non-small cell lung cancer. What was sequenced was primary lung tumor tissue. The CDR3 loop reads CASSSGTSGDSETQYF. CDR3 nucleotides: TGTGCCAGCAGTTCCGGGACTAGCGGGGATTCAGAGACCCAGTACTTC.